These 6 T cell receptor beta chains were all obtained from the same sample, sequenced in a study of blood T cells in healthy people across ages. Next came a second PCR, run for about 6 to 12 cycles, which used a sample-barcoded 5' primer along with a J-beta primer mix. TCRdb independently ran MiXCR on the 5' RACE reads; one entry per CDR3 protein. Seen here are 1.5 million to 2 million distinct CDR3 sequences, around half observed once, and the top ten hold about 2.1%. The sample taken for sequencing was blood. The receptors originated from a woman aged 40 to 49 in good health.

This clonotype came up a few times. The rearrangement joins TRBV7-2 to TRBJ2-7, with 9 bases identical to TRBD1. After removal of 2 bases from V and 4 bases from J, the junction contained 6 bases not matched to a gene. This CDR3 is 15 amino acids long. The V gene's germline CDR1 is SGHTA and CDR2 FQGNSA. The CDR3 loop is CASSLWGTGQYEQYF. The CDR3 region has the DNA TGTGCCAGCAGCTTATGGGGGACAGGGCAATACGAGCAGTACTTC.

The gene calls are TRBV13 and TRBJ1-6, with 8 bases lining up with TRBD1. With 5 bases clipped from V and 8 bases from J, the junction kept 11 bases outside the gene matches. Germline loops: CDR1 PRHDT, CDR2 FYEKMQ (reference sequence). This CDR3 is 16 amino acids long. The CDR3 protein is CASSMSQTGADSPLHF. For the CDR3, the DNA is TGTGCCAGCAGCATGTCCCAGACAGGGGCGGATTCACCCCTCCACTTT.

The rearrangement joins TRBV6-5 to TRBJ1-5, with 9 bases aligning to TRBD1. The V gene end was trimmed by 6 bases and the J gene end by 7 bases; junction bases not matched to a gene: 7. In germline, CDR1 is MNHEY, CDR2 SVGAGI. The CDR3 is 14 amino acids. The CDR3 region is CASSRDRARQPQHF. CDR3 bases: TGTGCCAGCAGCAGGGACAGGGCTCGACAGCCCCAGCATTTT.

The CDR3 reads CASSLPGARAFF. The CDR3, as DNA: TGTGCCAGCAGCTTACCGGGGGCAAGAGCTTTCTTT. The chain joins TRBV7-2 to TRBJ1-1; possible D gene TRBD1, 6 bases. The V end was cut by 2 bases, the J end by 10 bases, with 11 bases between. Germline-derived CDR1 and CDR2 are SGHTA and FQGNSA. The CDR3 has 12 residues.

The CDR3 sequence: CSARDTGQMNTGELFF. The DNA for the CDR3 is TGCAGTGCTAGAGACACGGGACAGATGAACACCGGGGAGCTGTTTTTT. The chain couples TRBV20-1 to TRBJ2-2; 7 bases match TRBD1. This CDR3 contains 16 residues. Germline loops: CDR1 DFQATT, CDR2 SNEGSKA (reference sequence). The V and J ends lost 0 bases and 1 base, in that order; junction bases with no gene match: 5.

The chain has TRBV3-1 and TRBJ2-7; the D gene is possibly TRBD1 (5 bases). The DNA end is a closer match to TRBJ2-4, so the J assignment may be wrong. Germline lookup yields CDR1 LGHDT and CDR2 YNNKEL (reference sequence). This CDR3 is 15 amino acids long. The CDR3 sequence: CASSQEGADKNIQYF. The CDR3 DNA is TGTGCCAGCAGCCAAGAAGGGGCGGACAAAAACATTCAGTACTTC.